The following is a TCR beta chain sequence with its context. The antigen it recognizes is unknown. Within one base of it there is no much larger clone, and no base qualities were kept. Roughly 540 nanograms of biopsy DNA per sample were submitted for commercial TCRB immunosequencing. CDR3 regions were amplified from genomic DNA by Adaptive Biotechnology using a two-step, amplification bias-controlled multiplex PCR. Primers for every V and J gene segment were used in the first PCR, and barcodes and Illumina adapters were added in the second PCR. CDR3 libraries were sequenced on an Illumina instrument. The paper's data handling went like this. Vendor-provided pipelines were combined with custom analysis of raw data in R/Bioconductor under R version 3.3.0. Clonality, which ranges from 0 to 1, was calculated as the inverse of the normalised Shannon entropy across all productive clones. High-frequency clones were defined as the repertoire share of the top 100 clones, retaining only clones passing a 95% confidence test. The Simpson index measured repertoire diversity, and the Morisita-Horn index measured overlap between samples. TCRdb carries this immuneACCESS record with in-frame sequences only. Its versions omit some clonotypes, under half of them owing to an unresolved V gene in the studies checked, with the rest unexplained. V and J calls and clone size are copied from that table; D and trimming were computed from the DNA. Recorded for this sample are fewer than 20,000 clones; 50% to 75% of them occurred a single time. The ten largest account for roughly 6.3% of the sample.

This sample was included in a study of T cell repertoires in ileal Crohn's disease (dated by TCRdb to between 2019 and 2020). Broadly, across the study: The median duration of disease was 6 to 10 years, and at the time of surgery 35% of patients were active smokers. Every patient underwent surgery because of a complication, which was stricturing disease in around 61% of cases and penetrating disease in approximately 40%. Postoperative therapy was given to about half of the patients, with thiopurines administered to about a dozen patients and anti-TNF agents administered to 18 patients. The TCR repertoire was analysed in approximately 60 patients with Crohn's disease drawn from a prospective multicentre cohort. The study ran alongside a multicentre cohort designed to identify predictors of early endoscopic recurrence after ileocolonic resection. Endoscopic postoperative recurrence was defined by a Rutgeerts score above i0. A total of around 150 mucosal samples from roughly 60 patients were sequenced, collected from several sites on the surgical specimen as well as at postoperative endoscopy. General findings and caveats noted by the study authors: A significantly higher proportion of clonal expansions was observed in active smokers at surgery than in non-smokers (about 25% vs 20%, p=0.02). Compared with CD4 T cells, sorted CD8 T cells contained more high-frequency clones, which suggests that the mucosal expansions were mostly CD8. Mucosal CD4 and CD8 T cells were sorted and sequenced only in a subgroup of patients, whose size was not stated. Endoscopic recurrence was found to be associated with higher high-frequency clone percentages at surgery, and recurrence was observed in all patients with clonality above 26.8% (18/57).

Adults with ileal or ileocolonic Crohn's disease for whom ileocolonic resection was indicated were considered eligible. Before DNA extraction, whole ileal mucosal biopsies were kept frozen at -80 degrees C. Genomic DNA was isolated from frozen whole biopsies using a TRizol-based method, and the DNA was quantified with a NanoDrop 2000 spectrophotometer. V is pruned by 10 bases and J by 3 bases, leaving 12 bases of the junction without a gene match. The germline V gene gives CDR1 as ENHRY and CDR2 as SYGVKD. The CDR3 holds 17 amino acids from the cysteine to the phenylalanine. Only the CDR3 part of the read is kept: 51 bases, read in frame from the first base.

This receptor chain uses TRBV10-3 and TRBJ2-3; TRBD2 agrees with 14 junctional bases. This TCR derives from an adult with Crohn's disease. The specimen sequenced was ileal tissue. The DNA sequence is TGTGCCACCTTAGGGGGGACTAGCGGGAGTCGAACAGATACGCAGTATTTT. This is translated as CATLGGTSGSRTDTQYF.